These T cell receptor beta chains were read from a single sample in a study of cytomegalovirus exposure and HLA in healthy donors. Clones were read by immunoSEQ multiplex PCR, and TCRdb kept only the in-frame ones, dropping some. The sample lists hundreds of thousands of clones, around 86% occurring once. Material for sequencing was PBMCs. Source of these receptors: a young woman in good health and CMV-seropositive. CDR3s leave out the opening cysteine and the closing phenylalanine or tryptophan. A D gene is named only where the DNA matches it firmly.

j_gene: TRBJ2-1; v_gene: TRBV4-1; d_gene: .; len: 15; CDR3aa: ASSQEGVGGAVDEQF
j_gene: TRBJ1-4; v_gene: TRBV30; d_gene: .; len: 11; CDR3aa: AWSADNNEKLF
j_gene: TRBJ1-3; v_gene: TRBV27; d_gene: TRBD1; len: 13; CDR3aa: ASSIGQGKGNTIY
j_gene: TRBJ1-2; v_gene: TRBV4-2; d_gene: TRBD1; len: 12; CDR3aa: ASSQVGQSYGYT
j_gene: TRBJ2-1; v_gene: TRBV30; d_gene: TRBD2; len: 13; CDR3aa: AWSSSGTSYNEQF
j_gene: TRBJ2-1; v_gene: TRBV27; d_gene: .; len: 10; CDR3aa: ASSFGYNEQF
j_gene: TRBJ1-1; v_gene: TRBV4-1; d_gene: .; len: 15; CDR3aa: ASSQDVSYRPYTEAF
j_gene: TRBJ2-1; v_gene: TRBV6-5; d_gene: .; len: 13; CDR3aa: ASSPPPAGIHEQF
j_gene: TRBJ2-1; v_gene: TRBV25-1; d_gene: TRBD2; len: 12; CDR3aa: ASSDLAGGLEQF
j_gene: TRBJ2-2; v_gene: TRBV29-1; d_gene: TRBD1; len: 13; CDR3aa: SVEAGQGRIGELF
j_gene: TRBJ2-2; v_gene: TRBV2; d_gene: TRBD2; len: 13; CDR3aa: ASSALAGGPGELF
j_gene: TRBJ1-2; v_gene: TRBV27; d_gene: TRBD1; len: 11; CDR3aa: ASSLSGGDGYT
j_gene: TRBJ2-3; v_gene: TRBV10-3; d_gene: TRBD2; len: 16; CDR3aa: AISEARSSGDSTDTQY
j_gene: TRBJ2-1; v_gene: TRBV15; d_gene: .; len: 11; CDR3aa: ATTEGTYNEQF
j_gene: TRBJ1-5; v_gene: TRBV6-1; d_gene: .; len: 12; CDR3aa: ASSESGLNQPQH
j_gene: TRBJ1-2; v_gene: TRBV28; d_gene: TRBD1; len: 12; CDR3aa: ASSSGQGNYGYT
j_gene: TRBJ1-5; v_gene: TRBV27; d_gene: .; len: 12; CDR3aa: ASSVGAVDQPQH
j_gene: TRBJ1-5; v_gene: TRBV29-1; d_gene: TRBD1; len: 11; CDR3aa: SVGQGLNQPQH
j_gene: TRBJ2-5; v_gene: TRBV5-1; d_gene: TRBD2; len: 13; CDR3aa: ASSLTAGAQETQY
j_gene: TRBJ1-1; v_gene: TRBV10-3; d_gene: .; len: 12; CDR3aa: AISERGEGTEAF
j_gene: TRBJ2-1; v_gene: TRBV28; d_gene: TRBD2; len: 14; CDR3aa: ASSLWTAGLEDEQF
j_gene: TRBJ2-2; v_gene: TRBV30; d_gene: .; len: 14; CDR3aa: AWSVVRGLDTGELF
j_gene: TRBJ1-2; v_gene: TRBV19; d_gene: .; len: 15; CDR3aa: ASSMGPQFLLLYGYT
j_gene: TRBJ1-4; v_gene: TRBV30; d_gene: .; len: 11; CDR3aa: AWSADMNEKLF
j_gene: TRBJ2-1; v_gene: TRBV27; d_gene: TRBD1; len: 12; CDR3aa: ASRLGQPYNEQF
j_gene: TRBJ2-2; v_gene: TRBV27; d_gene: .; len: 11; CDR3aa: ASSLTSTGELF
j_gene: TRBJ2-7; v_gene: TRBV5-1; d_gene: TRBD2; len: 13; CDR3aa: ASSLGTSGRYEQY
j_gene: TRBJ2-1; v_gene: TRBV29-1; d_gene: TRBD2; len: 14; CDR3aa: SVLNLAGTRYNEQF
j_gene: TRBJ1-1; v_gene: TRBV5-1; d_gene: TRBD1; len: 12; CDR3aa: ASSPTGGGTEAF
j_gene: TRBJ2-1; v_gene: TRBV14; d_gene: TRBD1; len: 16; CDR3aa: ASSYPGTGLSSYNEQF
j_gene: TRBJ2-7; v_gene: TRBV28; d_gene: TRBD1; len: 12; CDR3aa: ASRNTGATYEQY
j_gene: TRBJ2-1; v_gene: TRBV5-4; d_gene: TRBD2; len: 15; CDR3aa: ASRPTSGVTSYNEQF
j_gene: TRBJ1-2; v_gene: TRBV11-2; d_gene: .; len: 12; CDR3aa: ASSLELTGYGYT
j_gene: TRBJ2-7; v_gene: TRBV9; d_gene: .; len: 12; CDR3aa: ASSVGQGGYEQY
j_gene: TRBJ2-2; v_gene: TRBV27; d_gene: .; len: 13; CDR3aa: ASSLGSRVIGELF
j_gene: TRBJ2-1; v_gene: TRBV4-1; d_gene: .; len: 13; CDR3aa: ASSQGTARDNEQF
j_gene: TRBJ2-7; v_gene: TRBV5-1; d_gene: TRBD2; len: 14; CDR3aa: ASSPGTSGPDYEQY
j_gene: TRBJ1-1; v_gene: TRBV7-3; d_gene: .; len: 14; CDR3aa: ASSPEGGGRRTEAF
j_gene: TRBJ1-2; v_gene: TRBV27; d_gene: TRBD1; len: 14; CDR3aa: ASSLSRGQGRYGYT
j_gene: TRBJ2-2; v_gene: TRBV5-1; d_gene: TRBD2; len: 15; CDR3aa: ASSLGETSGRSGELF
j_gene: TRBJ2-1; v_gene: TRBV27; d_gene: .; len: 14; CDR3aa: ASSALPIVVYNEQF
j_gene: TRBJ2-7; v_gene: TRBV18; d_gene: TRBD2; len: 12; CDR3aa: ASSPGLGLDEQY
j_gene: TRBJ2-1; v_gene: TRBV30; d_gene: TRBD2; len: 12; CDR3aa: AWVAGGGYNEQF
j_gene: TRBJ2-2; v_gene: TRBV28; d_gene: TRBD2; len: 13; CDR3aa: ASSPGTSNTGELF
j_gene: TRBJ1-4; v_gene: TRBV19; d_gene: .; len: 14; CDR3aa: ASIGGPGQQYEKLF
j_gene: TRBJ2-2; v_gene: TRBV7-9; d_gene: .; len: 12; CDR3aa: ASSSRQNTGELF
j_gene: TRBJ2-3; v_gene: TRBV25-1; d_gene: TRBD2; len: 16; CDR3aa: ASSETSGLAGDTDTQY
j_gene: TRBJ2-1; v_gene: TRBV27; d_gene: TRBD2; len: 12; CDR3aa: ASQTSGTYNEQF
j_gene: TRBJ2-7; v_gene: TRBV15; d_gene: TRBD1; len: 15; CDR3aa: ATSRNTTGDLSYEQY
j_gene: TRBJ2-3; v_gene: TRBV28; d_gene: TRBD2; len: 16; CDR3aa: ASSLSQGTSGRTDTQY
j_gene: TRBJ1-2; v_gene: TRBV27; d_gene: .; len: 11; CDR3aa: ASGTDENYGYT
j_gene: TRBJ2-2; v_gene: TRBV27; d_gene: .; len: 13; CDR3aa: ASSFRAVSIGELF